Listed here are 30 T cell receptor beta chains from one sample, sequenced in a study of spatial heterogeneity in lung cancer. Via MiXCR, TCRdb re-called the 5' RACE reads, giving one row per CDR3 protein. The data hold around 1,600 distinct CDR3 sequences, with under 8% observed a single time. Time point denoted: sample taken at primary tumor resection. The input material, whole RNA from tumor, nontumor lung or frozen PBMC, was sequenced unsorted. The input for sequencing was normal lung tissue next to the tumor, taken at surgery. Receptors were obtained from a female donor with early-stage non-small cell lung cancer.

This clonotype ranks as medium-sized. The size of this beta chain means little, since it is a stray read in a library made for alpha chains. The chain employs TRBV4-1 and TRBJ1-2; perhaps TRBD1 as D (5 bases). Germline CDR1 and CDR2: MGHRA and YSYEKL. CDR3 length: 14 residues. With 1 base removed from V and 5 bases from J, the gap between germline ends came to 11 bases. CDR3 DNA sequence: TGCGCCAGCAGCCAAGGCAGGGTAGAGTATGGCTACACCTTC. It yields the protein CASSQGRVEYGYTF.

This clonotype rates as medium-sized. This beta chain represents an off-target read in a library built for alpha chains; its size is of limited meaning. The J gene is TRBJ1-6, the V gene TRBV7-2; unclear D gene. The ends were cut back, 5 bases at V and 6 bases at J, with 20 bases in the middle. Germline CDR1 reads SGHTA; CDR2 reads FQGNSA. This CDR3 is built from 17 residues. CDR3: CASSQAAGRTSNSPLHF. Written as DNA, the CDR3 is TGTGCCAGCAGCCAGGCAGCAGGCCGTACCAGTAATTCACCCCTCCACTTT.

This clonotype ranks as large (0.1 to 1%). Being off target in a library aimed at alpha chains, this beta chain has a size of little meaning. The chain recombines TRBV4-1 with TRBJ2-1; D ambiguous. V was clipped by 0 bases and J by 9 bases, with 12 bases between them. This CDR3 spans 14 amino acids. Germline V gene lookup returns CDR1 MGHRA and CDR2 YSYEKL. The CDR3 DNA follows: TGCGCCAGCAGCCAAGATCGAAGTTTGGCTGAGCAGTTCTTC. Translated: CASSQDRSLAEQFF.

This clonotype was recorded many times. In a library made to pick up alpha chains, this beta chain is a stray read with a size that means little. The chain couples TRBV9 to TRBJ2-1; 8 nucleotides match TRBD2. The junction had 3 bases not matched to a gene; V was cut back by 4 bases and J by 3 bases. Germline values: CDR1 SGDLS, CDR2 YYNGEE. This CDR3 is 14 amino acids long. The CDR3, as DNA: TGTGCCAGCAGCCCCGGGACTAGCTACAATGAGCAGTTCTTC. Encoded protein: CASSPGTSYNEQFF.

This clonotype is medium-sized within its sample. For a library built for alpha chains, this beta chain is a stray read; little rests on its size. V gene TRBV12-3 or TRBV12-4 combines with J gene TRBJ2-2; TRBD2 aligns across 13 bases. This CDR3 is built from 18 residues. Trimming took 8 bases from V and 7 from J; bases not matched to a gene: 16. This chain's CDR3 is CASGSTSGRPRANGELFF. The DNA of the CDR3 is TGTGCCAGCGGCTCGACTAGCGGGAGGCCCCGCGCGAACGGGGAGCTGTTTTTT.

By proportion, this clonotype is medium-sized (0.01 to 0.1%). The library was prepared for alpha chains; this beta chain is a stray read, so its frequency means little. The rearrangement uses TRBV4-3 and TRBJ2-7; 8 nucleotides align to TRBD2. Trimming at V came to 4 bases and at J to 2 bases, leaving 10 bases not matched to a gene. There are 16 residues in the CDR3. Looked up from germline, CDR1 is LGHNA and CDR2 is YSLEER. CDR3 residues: CASSPRGGGGTYEQYF. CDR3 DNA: TGCGCCAGCAGCCCCCGGGGGGGCGGGGGCACCTACGAGCAGTACTTC.

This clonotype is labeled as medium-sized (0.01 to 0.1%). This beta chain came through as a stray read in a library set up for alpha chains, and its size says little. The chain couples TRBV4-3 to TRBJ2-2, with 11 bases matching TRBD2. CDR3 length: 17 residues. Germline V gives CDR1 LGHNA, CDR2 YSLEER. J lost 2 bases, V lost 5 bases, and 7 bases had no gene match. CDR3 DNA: TGCGCCAGCAGCACCCGCACTAGCGGGAGAAACACCGGGGAGCTGTTTTTT. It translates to CASSTRTSGRNTGELFF.

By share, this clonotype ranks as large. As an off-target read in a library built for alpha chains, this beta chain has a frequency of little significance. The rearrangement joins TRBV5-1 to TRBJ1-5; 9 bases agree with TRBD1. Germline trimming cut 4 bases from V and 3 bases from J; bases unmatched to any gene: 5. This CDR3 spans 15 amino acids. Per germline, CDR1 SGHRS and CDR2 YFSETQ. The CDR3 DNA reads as TGCGCCAGCAGCCAGGGGACAGGGATCAATCAGCCCCAGCATTTT. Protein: CASSQGTGINQPQHF.

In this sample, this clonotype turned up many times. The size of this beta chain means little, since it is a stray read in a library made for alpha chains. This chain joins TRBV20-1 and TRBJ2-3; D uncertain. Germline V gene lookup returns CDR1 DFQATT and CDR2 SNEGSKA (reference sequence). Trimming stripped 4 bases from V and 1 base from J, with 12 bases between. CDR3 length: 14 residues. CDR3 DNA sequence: TGCAGTGCTATTAACCCTTTAGGCACAGATACGCAGTATTTT. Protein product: CSAINPLGTDTQYF.

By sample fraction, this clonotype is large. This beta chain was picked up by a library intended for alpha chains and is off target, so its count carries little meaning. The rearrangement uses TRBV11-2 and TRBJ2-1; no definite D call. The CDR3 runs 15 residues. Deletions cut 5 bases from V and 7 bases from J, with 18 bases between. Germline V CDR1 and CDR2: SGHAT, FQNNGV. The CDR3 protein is CASSPTGPLGNEQFF. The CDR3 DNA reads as TGTGCCAGCAGCCCGACTGGTCCCTTGGGGAATGAGCAGTTCTTC.

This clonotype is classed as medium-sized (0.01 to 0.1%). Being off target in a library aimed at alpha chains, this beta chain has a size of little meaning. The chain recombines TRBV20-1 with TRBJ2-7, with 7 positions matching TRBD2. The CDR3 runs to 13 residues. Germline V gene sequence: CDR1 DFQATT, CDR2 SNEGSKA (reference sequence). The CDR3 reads CRVGEGYSYEQYF. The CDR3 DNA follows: TGCAGGGTGGGGGAGGGTTATTCCTACGAGCAGTACTTC.

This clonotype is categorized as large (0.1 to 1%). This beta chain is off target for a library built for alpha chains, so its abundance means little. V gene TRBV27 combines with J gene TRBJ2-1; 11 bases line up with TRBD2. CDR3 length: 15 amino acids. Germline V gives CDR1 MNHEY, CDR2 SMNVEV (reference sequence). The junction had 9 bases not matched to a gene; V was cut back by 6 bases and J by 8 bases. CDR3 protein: CASSPALAGVDEQFF. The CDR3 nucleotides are TGTGCCAGCAGCCCAGCACTAGCGGGAGTCGATGAGCAGTTCTTC.

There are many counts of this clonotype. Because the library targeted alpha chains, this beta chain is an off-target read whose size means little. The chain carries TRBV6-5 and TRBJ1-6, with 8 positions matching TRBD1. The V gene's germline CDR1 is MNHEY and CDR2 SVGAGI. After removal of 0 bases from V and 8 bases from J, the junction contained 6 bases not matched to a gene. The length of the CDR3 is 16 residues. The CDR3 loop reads CASSYSSGGVYSPLHF. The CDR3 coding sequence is TGTGCCAGCAGTTACTCGTCAGGGGGCGTATATTCACCCCTCCACTTT.

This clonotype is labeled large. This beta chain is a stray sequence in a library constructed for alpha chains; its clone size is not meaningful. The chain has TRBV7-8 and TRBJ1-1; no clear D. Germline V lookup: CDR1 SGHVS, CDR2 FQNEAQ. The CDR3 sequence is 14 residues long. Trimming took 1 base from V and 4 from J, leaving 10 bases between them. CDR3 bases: TGTGCCAGCAGCTTAGTGGGCTATGGCACTGAAGCTTTCTTT. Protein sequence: CASSLVGYGTEAFF.

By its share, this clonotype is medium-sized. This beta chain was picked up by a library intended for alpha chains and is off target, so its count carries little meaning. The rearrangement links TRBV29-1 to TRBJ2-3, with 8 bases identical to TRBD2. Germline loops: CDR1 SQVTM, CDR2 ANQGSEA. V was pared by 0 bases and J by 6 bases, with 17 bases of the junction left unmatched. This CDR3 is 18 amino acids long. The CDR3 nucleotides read TGCAGCGTTGAAGATAGTATGAGCGGGGGACGCCAAGCGGATACGCAGTATTTT. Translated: CSVEDSMSGGRQADTQYF.

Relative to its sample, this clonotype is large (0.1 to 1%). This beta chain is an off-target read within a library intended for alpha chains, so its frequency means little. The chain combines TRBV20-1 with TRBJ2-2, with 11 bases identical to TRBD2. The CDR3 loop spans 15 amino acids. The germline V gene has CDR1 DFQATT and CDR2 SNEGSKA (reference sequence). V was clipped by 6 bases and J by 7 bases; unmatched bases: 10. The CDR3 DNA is TGCAGTGCCCAAATAGCGGGAGGGCCGAACGGGGAGCTGTTTTTT. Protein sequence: CSAQIAGGPNGELFF.

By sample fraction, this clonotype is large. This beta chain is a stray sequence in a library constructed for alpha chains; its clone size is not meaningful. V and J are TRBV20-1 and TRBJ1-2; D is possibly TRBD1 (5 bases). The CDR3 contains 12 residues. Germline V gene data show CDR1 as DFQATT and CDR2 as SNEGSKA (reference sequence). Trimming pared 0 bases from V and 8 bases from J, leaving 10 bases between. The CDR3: CSARDHGDGYTF. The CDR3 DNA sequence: TGCAGTGCTAGAGATCATGGGGACGGCTACACCTTC.

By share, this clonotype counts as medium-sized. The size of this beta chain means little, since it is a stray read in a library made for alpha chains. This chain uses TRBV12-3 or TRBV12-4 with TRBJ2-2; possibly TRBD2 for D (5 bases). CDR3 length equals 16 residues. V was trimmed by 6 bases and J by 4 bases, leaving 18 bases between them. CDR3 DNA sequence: TGTGCCAGCAGCCCTCCGAGAAGGGCGGGCACCGGGGAGCTGTTTTTT. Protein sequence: CASSPPRRAGTGELFF.

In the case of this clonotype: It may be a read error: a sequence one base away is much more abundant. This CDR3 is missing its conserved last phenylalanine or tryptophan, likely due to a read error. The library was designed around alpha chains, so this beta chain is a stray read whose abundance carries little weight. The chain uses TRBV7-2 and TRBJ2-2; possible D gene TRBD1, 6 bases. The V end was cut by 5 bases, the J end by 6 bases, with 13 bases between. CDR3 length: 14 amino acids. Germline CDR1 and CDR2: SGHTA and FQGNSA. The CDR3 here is CASSQGRPAGELFL. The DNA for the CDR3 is TGTGCCAGCAGCCAGGGGCGTCCAGCCGGGGAGCTGTTTTTG.

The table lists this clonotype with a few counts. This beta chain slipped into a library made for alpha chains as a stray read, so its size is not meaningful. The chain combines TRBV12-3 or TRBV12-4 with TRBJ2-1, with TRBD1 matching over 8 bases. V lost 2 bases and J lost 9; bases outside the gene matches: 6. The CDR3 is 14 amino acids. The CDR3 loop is CASSLQGAVGEQFF. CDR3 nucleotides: TGTGCCAGCAGTTTACAGGGGGCTGTGGGTGAGCAGTTCTTC.

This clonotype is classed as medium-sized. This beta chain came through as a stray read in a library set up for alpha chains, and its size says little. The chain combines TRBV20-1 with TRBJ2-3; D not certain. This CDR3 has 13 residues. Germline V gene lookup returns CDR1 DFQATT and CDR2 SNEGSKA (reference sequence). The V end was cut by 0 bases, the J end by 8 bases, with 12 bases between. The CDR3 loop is CSARDTFGSTQYF. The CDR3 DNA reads TGCAGTGCTAGAGACACATTTGGATCTACGCAGTATTTT.

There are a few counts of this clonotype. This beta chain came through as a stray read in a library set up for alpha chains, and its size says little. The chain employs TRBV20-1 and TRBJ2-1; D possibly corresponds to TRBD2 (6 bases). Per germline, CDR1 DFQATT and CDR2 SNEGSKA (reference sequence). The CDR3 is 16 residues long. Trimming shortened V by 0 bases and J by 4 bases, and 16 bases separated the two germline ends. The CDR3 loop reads CSARDAATGEYNEQFF. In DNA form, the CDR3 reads TGCAGTGCTAGAGATGCGGCGACGGGAGAGTACAATGAGCAGTTCTTC.

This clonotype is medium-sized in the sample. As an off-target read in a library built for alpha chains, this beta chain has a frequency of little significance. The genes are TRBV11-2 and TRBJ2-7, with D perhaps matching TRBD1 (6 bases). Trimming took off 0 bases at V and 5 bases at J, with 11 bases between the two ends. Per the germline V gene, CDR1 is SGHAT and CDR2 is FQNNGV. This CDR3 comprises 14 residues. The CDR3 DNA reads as TGTGCCAGCAGCTTAGATCTGGGGGCCGACGAGCAGTACTTC. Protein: CASSLDLGADEQYF.

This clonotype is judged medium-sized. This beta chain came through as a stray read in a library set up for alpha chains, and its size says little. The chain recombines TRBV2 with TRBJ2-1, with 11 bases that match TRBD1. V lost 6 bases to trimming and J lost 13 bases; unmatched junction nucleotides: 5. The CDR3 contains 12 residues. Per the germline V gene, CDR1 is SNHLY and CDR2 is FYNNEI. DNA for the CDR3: TGTGCCAGCAGGGAGGACAGGGGGCGACAGTTCTTC. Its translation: CASREDRGRQFF.

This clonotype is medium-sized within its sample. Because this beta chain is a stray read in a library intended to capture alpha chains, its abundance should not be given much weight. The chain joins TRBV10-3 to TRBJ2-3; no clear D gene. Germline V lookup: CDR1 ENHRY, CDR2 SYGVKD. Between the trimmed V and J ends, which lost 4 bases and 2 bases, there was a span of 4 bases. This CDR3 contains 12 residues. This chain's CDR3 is CAISGDTDTQYF. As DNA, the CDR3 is TGTGCCATCAGTGGAGACACAGATACGCAGTATTTT.

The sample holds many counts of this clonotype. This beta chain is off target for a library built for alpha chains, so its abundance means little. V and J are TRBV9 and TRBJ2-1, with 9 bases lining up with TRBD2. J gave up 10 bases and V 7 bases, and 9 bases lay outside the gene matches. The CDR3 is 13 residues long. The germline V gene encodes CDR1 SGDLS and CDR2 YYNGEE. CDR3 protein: CASGAGGPREQFF. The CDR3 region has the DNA TGTGCCAGCGGTGCGGGAGGGCCAAGGGAGCAGTTCTTC.

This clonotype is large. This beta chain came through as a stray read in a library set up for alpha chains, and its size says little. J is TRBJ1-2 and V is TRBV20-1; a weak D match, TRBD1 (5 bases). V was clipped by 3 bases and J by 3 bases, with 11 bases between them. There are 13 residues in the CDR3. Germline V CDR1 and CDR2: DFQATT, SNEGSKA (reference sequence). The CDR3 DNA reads TGCAGTGCTAGTGGGGACCTTTACTATGGCTACACCTTC. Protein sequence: CSASGDLYYGYTF.

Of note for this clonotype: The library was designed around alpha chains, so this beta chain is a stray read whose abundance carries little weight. This CDR3 is CSVEGEPGPTRRIYLYNEQFF. CDR3 coding DNA: TGCAGCGTAGAGGGAGAACCGGGACCCACACGGAGAATTTACCTCTACAATGAGCAGTTCTTC. The rearrangement uses TRBV29-1 and TRBJ2-1; either TRBD1 or TRBD2 may fit D (5 bases each). Looked up from germline, CDR1 is SQVTM and CDR2 is ANQGSEA. V dropped 6 bases and J dropped 3 bases, with 36 bases sitting between them. This CDR3 contains 21 residues.

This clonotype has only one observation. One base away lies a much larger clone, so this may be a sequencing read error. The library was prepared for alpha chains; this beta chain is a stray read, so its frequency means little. CDR3: CASSYMVRGMPFF. The CDR3 nucleotides read TGTGCCAGCAGTTACATGGTGAGGGGGATGCCGTTCTTC. The rearrangement joins TRBV6-2 or TRBV6-3 to TRBJ2-1; a possible D gene is TRBD1 (6 bases). The germline V gene has CDR1 MNHEY and CDR2 SVGEGT. The CDR3 extends over 13 amino acids. V dropped 2 bases and J dropped 15 bases, with 17 bases sitting between them.

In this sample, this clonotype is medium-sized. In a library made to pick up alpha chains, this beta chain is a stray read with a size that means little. The chain's CDR3 is CASSQVSSTYNEQFF. In DNA form, the CDR3 reads TGTGCCAGCAGCCAAGTATCTAGCACCTACAATGAGCAGTTCTTC. The V gene is TRBV3-1, the J gene TRBJ2-1; maybe TRBD2 (5 bases). The CDR3 spans 15 residues. Trimming left V 1 base short and J 2 bases short, with 9 bases between. Germline CDR1 LGHDT, CDR2 YNNKEL (reference sequence).